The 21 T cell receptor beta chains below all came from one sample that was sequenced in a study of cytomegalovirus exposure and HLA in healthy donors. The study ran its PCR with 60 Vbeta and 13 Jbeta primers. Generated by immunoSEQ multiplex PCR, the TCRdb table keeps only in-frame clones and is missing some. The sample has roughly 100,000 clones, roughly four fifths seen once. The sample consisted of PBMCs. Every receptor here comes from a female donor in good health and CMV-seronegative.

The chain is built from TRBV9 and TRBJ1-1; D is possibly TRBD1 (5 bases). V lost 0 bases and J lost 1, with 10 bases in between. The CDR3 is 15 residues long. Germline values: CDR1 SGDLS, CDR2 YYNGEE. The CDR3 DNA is TGTGCCAGCAGCGTAGTCGACAGAAAGAACACTGAAGCTTTCTTT. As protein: CASSVVDRKNTEAFF.

CDR3 amino acids: CASTETGSYNEQFF. The CDR3 DNA reads as TGTGCCAGCACCGAGACAGGCTCCTACAATGAGCAGTTCTTC. V usage is TRBV6-5 and J usage is TRBJ2-1; perhaps TRBD1 as D (6 bases). CDR3 length: 14 residues. Looked up from germline, CDR1 is MNHEY and CDR2 is SVGAGI. V lost 7 bases to trimming and J lost 0 bases, with 10 bases between them.

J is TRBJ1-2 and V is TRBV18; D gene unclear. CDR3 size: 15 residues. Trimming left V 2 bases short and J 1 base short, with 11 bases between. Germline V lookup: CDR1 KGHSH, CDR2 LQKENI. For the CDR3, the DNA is TGTGCCAGCTCACCAGAGCGACGGAATAACTATGGCTACACCTTC. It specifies CASSPERRNNYGYTF.

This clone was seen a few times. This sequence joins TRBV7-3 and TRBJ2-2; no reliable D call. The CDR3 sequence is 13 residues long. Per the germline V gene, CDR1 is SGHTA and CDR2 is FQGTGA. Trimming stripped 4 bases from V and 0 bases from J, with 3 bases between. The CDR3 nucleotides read TGTGCCAGCAGCTCCTCGAACACCGGGGAGCTGTTTTTT. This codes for CASSSSNTGELFF.

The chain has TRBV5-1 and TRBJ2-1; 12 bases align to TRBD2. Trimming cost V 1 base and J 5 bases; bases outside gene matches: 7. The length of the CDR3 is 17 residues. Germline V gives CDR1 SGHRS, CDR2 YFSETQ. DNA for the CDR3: TGCGCCAGCAGCTTGTCTAGCGGGGGGGGAGCGCACAATGAGCAGTTCTTC. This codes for CASSLSSGGGAHNEQFF.

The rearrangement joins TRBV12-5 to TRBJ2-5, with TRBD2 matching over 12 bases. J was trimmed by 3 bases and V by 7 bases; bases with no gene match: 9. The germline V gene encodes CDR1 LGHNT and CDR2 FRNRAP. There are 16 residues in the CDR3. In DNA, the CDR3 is TGTGCTAGTGCCCCGGGACTAGCGGGTATAAAAGAGACCCAGTACTTC. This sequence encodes CASAPGLAGIKETQYF.

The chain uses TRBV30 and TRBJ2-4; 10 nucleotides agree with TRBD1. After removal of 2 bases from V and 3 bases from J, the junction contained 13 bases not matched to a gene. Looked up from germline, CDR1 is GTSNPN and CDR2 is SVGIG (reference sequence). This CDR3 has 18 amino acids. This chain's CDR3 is CAWSPWDRGDVVKNIQYF. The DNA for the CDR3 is TGTGCCTGGAGTCCATGGGACAGGGGTGATGTGGTCAAAAACATTCAGTACTTC.

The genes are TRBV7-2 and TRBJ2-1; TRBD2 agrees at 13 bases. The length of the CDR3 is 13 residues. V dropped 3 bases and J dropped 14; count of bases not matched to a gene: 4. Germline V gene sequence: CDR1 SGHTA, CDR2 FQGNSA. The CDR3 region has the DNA TGTGCCAGCAGCTTGGGGACTAGCGGGAAGGAGTTCTTC. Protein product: CASSLGTSGKEFF. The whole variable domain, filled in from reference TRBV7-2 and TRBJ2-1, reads GAGVSQSPSNKVTEKGKDVELRCDPISGHTALYWYRQSLGQGLEFLIYFQGNSAPDKSGLPSDRFSAERTGGSVSTLTIQRTQQEDSAVYLCASSLGTSGKEFFGPGTRLTVL.

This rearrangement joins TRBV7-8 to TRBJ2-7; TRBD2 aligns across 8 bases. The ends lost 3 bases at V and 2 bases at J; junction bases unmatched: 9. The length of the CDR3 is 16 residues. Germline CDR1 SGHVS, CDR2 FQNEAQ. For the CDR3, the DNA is TGTGCCAGCAGCTTCCTCATGACCGGGGGGGCCTACGAGCAGTACTTC. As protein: CASSFLMTGGAYEQYF.

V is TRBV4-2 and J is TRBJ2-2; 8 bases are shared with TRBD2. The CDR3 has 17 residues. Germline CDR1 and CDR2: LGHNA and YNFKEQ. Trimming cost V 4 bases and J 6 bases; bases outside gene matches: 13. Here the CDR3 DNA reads TGTGCCAGCAGCCCTGAGGGAGCGGGAGCTCTTGCCGGGGAGCTGTTTTTT. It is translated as CASSPEGAGALAGELFF.

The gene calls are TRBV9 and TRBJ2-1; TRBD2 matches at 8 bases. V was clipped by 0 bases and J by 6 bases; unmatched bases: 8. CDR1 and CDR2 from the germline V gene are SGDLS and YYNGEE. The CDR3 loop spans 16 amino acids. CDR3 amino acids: CASSVASTGGVNEQFF. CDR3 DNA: TGTGCCAGCAGCGTAGCCTCTACGGGAGGGGTCAATGAGCAGTTCTTC.

The CDR3 is CASSLGQGAEKLFF. In nucleotides, the CDR3 is TGTGCCAGCAGCTTAGGGCAGGGGGCTGAAAAACTGTTTTTT. This chain links TRBV5-4 with TRBJ1-4, with 8 bases that match TRBD1. Germline-derived CDR1 and CDR2 are SGHNT and YYREEE (reference sequence). The CDR3 has 14 residues. Losses at the gene ends were 2 bases for V and 7 bases for J; bases not matched to a gene: 4.

The CDR3, as DNA: TGTGCCTCCCACCGGGACAGGGGTGCCTACGAGCAGTACTTC. This translates into CASHRDRGAYEQYF. The rearrangement joins TRBV2 to TRBJ2-7; 10 bases match TRBD1. This CDR3 region has 14 residues. The germline V gene encodes CDR1 SNHLY and CDR2 FYNNEI. The J segment lost 2 bases and the V segment lost 11 bases, leaving 9 bases of the junction unmatched. The whole variable domain, filled in from reference TRBV2 and TRBJ2-7, reads EPEVTQTPSHQVTQMGQEVILRCVPISNHLYFYWYRQILGQKVEFLVSFYNNEISEKSEIFDDQFSVERPDGSNFTLKIRSTKLEDSAMYFCASHRDRGAYEQYFGPGTRLTVT.

DNA for the CDR3: TGTGCCAGCAGTAAACAGGGGCGGGCTTATGGCTACACCTTC. This translates into CASSKQGRAYGYTF. The chain carries TRBV6-5 and TRBJ1-2, with 7 bases identical to TRBD1. CDR1 is MNHEY, CDR2 SVGAGI, per germline. V gave up 5 bases and J gave up 5 bases; unmatched junction bases: 8. This CDR3 has 14 residues.

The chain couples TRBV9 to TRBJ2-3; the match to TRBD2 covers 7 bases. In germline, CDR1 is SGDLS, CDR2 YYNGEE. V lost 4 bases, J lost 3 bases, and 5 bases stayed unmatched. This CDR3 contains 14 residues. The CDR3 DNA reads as TGTGCCAGCAGCAAGACTAGCCGGACAGATACGCAGTATTTT. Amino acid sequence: CASSKTSRTDTQYF.

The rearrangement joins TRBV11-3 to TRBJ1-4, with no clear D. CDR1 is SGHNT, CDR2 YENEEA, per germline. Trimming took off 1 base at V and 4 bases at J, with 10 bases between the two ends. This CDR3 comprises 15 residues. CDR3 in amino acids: CASSLASGGNEKLFF. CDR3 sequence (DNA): TGTGCCAGCAGCTTAGCTTCCGGTGGTAATGAAAAACTGTTTTTT.

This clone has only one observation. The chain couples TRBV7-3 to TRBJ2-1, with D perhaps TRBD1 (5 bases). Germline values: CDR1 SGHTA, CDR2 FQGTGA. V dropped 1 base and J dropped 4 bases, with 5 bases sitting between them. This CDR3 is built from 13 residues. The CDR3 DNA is TGTGCCAGCAGCTTAAGGACATACAATGAGCAGTTCTTC. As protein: CASSLRTYNEQFF.

The DNA for the CDR3 is TGCGCCAGCAGCCCCCGGGACAGGGACAATGAAAAACTGTTTTTT. Translation: CASSPRDRDNEKLFF. V usage is TRBV5-1 and J usage is TRBJ1-4, with 9 positions matching TRBD1. The CDR3 consists of 15 residues. The J segment lost 5 bases and the V segment lost 4 bases, leaving 6 bases of the junction unmatched. Per the germline V gene, CDR1 is SGHRS and CDR2 is YFSETQ. The variable domain in full, with the rest retrieved from reference TRBV5-1 and TRBJ1-4, is KAGVTQTPRYLIKTRGQQVTLSCSPISGHRSVSWYQQTPGQGLQFLFEYFSETQRNKGNFPGRFSGRQFSNSRSEMNVSTLELGDSALYLCASSPRDRDNEKLFFGSGTQLSVL.

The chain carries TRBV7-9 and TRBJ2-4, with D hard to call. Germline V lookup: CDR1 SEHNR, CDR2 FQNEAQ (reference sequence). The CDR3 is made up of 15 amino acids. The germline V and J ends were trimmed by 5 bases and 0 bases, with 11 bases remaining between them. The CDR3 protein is CASSDEGGAKNIQYF. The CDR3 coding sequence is TGTGCCAGCAGCGATGAAGGCGGAGCCAAAAACATTCAGTACTTC.

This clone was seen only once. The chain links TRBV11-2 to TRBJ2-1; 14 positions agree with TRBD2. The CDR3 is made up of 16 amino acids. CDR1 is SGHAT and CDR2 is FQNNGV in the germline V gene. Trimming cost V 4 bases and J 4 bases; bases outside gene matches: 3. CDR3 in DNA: TGTGCCAGCAGCTACAGACTAGCGGGGGGGTACAATGAGCAGTTCTTC. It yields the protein CASSYRLAGGYNEQFF. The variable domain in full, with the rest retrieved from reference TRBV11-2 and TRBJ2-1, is EAGVAQSPRYKIIEKRQSVAFWCNPISGHATLYWYQQILGQGPKLLIQFQNNGVVDDSQLPKDRFSAERLKGVDSTLKIQPAKLEDSAVYLCASSYRLAGGYNEQFFGPGTRLTVL.

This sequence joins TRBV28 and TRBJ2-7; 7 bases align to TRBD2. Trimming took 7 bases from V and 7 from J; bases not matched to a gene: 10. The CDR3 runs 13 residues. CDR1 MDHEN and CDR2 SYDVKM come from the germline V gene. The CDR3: CASNPGGEREQYF. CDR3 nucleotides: TGTGCCAGCAATCCGGGAGGCGAGCGGGAGCAGTACTTC.